This record looks at one T cell receptor beta chain sequence and its context. Its antigen is unidentified. This sample is part of a study of CD8 T cells in Susac syndrome. Study outcomes and limitations: The study conceded that relatively few individuals underwent its TCR sequencing and HLA analysis.

The CDR3 runs 13 residues. Germline values: CDR1 SGHNT, CDR2 YYREEE (reference sequence). V was trimmed by 4 bases and J by 9 bases, leaving 16 bases between them. An amount of RNA that ranged from roughly 0.45 to 1 ug was reverse transcribed with random hexamers. From the immunoSEQ multiplex PCR reads, TCRdb called clonotypes with MiXCR, one entry per CDR3 protein. The sample lists approximately 210,000 distinct CDR3 sequences; about 94% were seen once. The TCR was taken from a human donor with Susac syndrome. The gene calls are TRBV5-4 and TRBJ1-1; no clear D. The specimen was CD4+ T cells from PBMCs. This chain's CDR3 is CASSARVSDQAFF. The CDR3, as DNA: TGTGCCAGCAGCGCAAGGGTCTCGGATCAAGCTTTCTTT.